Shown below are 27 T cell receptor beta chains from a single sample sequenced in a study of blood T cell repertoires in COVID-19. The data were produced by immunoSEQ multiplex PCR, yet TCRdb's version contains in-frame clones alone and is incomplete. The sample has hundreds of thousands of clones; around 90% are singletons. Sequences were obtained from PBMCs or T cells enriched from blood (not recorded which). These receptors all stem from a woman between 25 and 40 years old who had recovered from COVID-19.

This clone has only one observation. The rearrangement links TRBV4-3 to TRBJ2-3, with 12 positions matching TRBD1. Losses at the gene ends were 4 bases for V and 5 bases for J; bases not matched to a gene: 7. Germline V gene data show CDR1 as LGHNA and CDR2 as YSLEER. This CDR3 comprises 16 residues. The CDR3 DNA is TGCGCCAGCAGCCGTCCGGGACAGGGGGCCGAAGATACGCAGTATTTT. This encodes CASSRPGQGAEDTQYF.

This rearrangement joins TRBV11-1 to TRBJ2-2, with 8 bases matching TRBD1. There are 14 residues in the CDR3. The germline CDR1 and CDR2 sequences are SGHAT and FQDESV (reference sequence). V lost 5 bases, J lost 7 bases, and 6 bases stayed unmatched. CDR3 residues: CASSRTGPFGELFF. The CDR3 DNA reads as TGTGCCAGCAGCCGGACAGGGCCCTTCGGGGAGCTGTTTTTT.

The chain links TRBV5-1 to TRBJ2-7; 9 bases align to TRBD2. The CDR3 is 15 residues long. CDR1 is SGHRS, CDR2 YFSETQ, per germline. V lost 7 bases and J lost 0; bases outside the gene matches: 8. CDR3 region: CASREVSGSSYEQYF. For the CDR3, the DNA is TGCGCCAGCCGAGAGGTTAGCGGGAGCTCCTACGAGCAGTACTTC.

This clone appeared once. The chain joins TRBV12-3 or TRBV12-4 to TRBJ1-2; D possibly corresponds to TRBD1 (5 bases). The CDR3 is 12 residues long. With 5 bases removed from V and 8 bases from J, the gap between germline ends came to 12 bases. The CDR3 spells CASSPGGGGYTF. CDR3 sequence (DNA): TGTGCCAGCAGTCCCGGGGGTGGAGGCTACACCTTC.

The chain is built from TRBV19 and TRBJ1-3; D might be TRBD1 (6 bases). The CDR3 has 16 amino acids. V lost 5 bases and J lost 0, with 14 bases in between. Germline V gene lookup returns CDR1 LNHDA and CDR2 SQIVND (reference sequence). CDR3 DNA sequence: TGTGCCAGTAGTCGTCGGGCAGGGGACTCTGGAAACACCATATATTTT. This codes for CASSRRAGDSGNTIYF.

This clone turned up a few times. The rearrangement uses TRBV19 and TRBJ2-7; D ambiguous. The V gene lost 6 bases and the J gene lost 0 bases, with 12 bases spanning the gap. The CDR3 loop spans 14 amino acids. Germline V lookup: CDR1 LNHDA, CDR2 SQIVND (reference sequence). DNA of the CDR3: TGTGCCAGTAGCCAGTCGCGGATCTCCTACGAGCAGTACTTC. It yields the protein CASSQSRISYEQYF.

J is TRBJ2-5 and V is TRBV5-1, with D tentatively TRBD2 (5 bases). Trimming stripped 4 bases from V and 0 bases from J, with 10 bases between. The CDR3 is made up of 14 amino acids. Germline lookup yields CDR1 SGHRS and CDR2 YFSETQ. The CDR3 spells CASSRIANQETQYF. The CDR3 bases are TGCGCCAGCAGCAGGATAGCGAACCAAGAGACCCAGTACTTC.

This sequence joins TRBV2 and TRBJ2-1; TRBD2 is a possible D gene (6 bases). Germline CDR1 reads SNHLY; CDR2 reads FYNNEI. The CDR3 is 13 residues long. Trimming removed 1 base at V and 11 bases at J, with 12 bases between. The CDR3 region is CASSEDIGGKQFF. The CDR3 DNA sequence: TGTGCCAGCAGTGAAGATATCGGGGGAAAGCAGTTCTTC. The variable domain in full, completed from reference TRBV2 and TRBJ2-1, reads EPEVTQTPSHQVTQMGQEVILRCVPISNHLYFYWYRQILGQKVEFLVSFYNNEISEKSEIFDDQFSVERPDGSNFTLKIRSTKLEDSAMYFCASSEDIGGKQFFGPGTRLTVL.

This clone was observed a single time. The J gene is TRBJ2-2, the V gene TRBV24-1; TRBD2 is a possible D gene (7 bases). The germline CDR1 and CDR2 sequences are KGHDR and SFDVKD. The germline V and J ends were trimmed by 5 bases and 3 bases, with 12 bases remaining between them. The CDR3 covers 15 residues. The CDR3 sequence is CATSGGGAHTGELFF. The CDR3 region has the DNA TGTGCCACCAGTGGTGGGGGGGCTCACACCGGGGAGCTGTTTTTT.

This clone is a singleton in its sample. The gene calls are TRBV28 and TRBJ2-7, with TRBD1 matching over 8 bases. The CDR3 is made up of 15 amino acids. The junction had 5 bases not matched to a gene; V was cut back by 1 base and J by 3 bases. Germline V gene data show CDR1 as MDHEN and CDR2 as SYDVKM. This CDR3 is CASSLFGTGYYEQYF. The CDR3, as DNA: TGTGCCAGCAGTTTATTCGGGACAGGCTACTACGAGCAGTACTTC.

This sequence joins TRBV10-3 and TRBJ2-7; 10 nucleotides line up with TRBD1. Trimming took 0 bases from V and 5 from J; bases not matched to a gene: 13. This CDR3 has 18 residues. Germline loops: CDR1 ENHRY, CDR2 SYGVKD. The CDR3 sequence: CAISESNFIRDRGHEQYF. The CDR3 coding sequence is TGTGCCATCAGTGAGTCCAACTTCATCCGGGACAGGGGCCACGAGCAGTACTTC.

The CDR3 nucleotides are TGTGCCATCAGCCGGAGTACTCGAGGGGCCAACGTCCTGACTTTC. Translation gives CAISRSTRGANVLTF. This chain links TRBV10-3 with TRBJ2-6; no firm D call. The germline V gene has CDR1 ENHRY and CDR2 SYGVKD. The CDR3 runs to 15 residues. Trimming cost V 6 bases and J 4 bases, with 13 bases left between them.

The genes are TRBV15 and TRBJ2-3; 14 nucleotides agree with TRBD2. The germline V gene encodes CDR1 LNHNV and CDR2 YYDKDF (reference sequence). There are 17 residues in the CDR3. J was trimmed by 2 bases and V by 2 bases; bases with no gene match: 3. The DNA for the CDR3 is TGTGCCACCAGCAGATCGGGACTAGCGGGAGTCACAGATACGCAGTATTTT. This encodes CATSRSGLAGVTDTQYF.

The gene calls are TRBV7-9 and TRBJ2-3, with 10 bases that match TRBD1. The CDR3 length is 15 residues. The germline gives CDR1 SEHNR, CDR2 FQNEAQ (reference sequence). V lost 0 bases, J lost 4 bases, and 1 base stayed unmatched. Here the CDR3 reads CASSLAGQGADTQYF. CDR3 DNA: TGTGCCAGCAGCTTAGCTGGACAGGGGGCAGATACGCAGTATTTT.

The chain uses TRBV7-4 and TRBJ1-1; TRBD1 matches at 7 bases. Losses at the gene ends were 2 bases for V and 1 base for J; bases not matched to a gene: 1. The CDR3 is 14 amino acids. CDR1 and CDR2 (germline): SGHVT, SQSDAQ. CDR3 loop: CASSLQGGNTEAFF. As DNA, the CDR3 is TGTGCCAGCAGCTTACAGGGGGGGAACACTGAAGCTTTCTTT.

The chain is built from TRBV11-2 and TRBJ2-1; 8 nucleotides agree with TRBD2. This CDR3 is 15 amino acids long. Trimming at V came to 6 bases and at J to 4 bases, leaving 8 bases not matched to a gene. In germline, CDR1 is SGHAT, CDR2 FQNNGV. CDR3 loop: CASRPPGLEYNEQFF. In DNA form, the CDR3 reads TGTGCCAGCAGACCGCCGGGACTAGAGTACAATGAGCAGTTCTTC.

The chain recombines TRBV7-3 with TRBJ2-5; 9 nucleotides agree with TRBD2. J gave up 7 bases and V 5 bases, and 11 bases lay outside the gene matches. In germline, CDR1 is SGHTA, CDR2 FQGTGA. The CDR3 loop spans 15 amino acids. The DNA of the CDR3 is TGTGCCAGCAGCCCACGGCCTAGCGGGGTGGGGACCCAGTACTTC. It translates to CASSPRPSGVGTQYF. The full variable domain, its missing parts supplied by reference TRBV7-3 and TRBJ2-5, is GAGVSQTPSNKVTEKGKYVELRCDPISGHTALYWYRQSLGQGPEFLIYFQGTGAADDSGLPNDRFFAVRPEGSVSTLKIQRTERGDSAVYLCASSPRPSGVGTQYFGPGTRLLVL.

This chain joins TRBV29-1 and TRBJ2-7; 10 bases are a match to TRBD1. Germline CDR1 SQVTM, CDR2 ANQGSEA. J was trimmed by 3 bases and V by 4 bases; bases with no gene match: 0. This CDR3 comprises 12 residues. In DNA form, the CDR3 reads TGCAGCGTTGGGGACAGGGGCTACGAGCAGTACTTC. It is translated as CSVGDRGYEQYF.

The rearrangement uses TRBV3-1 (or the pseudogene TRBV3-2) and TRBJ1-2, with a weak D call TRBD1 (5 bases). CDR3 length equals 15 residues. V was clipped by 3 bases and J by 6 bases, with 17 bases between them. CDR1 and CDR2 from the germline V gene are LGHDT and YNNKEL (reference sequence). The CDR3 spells CASSQLAGREDGYTF. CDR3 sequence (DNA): TGTGCCAGCAGCCAGTTGGCAGGGAGGGAAGATGGCTACACCTTC.

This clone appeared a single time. In DNA, the CDR3 is TGTGCCAGCAGTCCCCCCGTTGGGGAGAAGGTCACAGATACGCAGTATTTT. It yields the protein CASSPPVGEKVTDTQYF. The genes are TRBV6-2 or TRBV6-3 and TRBJ2-3; a possible D gene is TRBD2 (5 bases). The CDR3 extends over 17 amino acids. Germline V gene data show CDR1 as MNHEY and CDR2 as SVGEGT. Trimming pared 5 bases from V and 2 bases from J, leaving 20 bases between.

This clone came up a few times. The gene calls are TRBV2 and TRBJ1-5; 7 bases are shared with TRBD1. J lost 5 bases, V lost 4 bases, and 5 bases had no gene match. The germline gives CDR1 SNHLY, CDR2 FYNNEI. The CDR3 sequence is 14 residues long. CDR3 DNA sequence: TGTGCCAGCAGTGTAGGGGGCCTGGATCAGCCCCAGCATTTT. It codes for CASSVGGLDQPQHF.

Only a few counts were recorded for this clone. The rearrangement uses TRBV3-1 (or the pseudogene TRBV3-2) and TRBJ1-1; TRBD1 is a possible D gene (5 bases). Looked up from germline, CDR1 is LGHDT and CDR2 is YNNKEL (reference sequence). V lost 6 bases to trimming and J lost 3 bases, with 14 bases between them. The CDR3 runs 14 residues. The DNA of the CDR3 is TGTGCCAGCAGTCGCGGCGGGACTTACACTGAAGCTTTCTTT. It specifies CASSRGGTYTEAFF.

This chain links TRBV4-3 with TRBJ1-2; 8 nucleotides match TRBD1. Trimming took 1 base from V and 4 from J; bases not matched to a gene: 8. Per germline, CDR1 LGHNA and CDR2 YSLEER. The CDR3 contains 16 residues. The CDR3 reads CASSQVGRGQGYGYTF. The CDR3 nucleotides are TGCGCCAGCAGCCAAGTGGGCAGGGGGCAGGGCTATGGCTACACCTTC.

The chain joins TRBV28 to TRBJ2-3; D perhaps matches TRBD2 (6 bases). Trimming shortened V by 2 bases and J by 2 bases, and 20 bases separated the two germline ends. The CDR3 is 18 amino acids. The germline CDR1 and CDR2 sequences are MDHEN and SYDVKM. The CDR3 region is CASSLSGSDYEITDTQYF. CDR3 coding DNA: TGTGCCAGCAGTTTAAGCGGGTCAGATTACGAAATCACAGATACGCAGTATTTT.

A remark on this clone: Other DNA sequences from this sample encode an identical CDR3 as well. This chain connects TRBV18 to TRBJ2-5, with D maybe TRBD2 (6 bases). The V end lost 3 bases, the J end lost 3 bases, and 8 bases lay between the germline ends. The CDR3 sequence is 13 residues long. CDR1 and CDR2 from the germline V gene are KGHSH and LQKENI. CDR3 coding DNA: TGTGCCAGCTCACCGGGGGGAAAAGAGACCCAGTACTTC. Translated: CASSPGGKETQYF. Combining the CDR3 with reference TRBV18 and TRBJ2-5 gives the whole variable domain NAGVMQNPRHLVRRRGQEARLRCSPMKGHSHVYWYRQLPEEGLKFMVYLQKENIIDESGMPKERFSAEFPKEGPSILRIQQVVRGDSAAYFCASSPGGKETQYFGPGTRLLVL.

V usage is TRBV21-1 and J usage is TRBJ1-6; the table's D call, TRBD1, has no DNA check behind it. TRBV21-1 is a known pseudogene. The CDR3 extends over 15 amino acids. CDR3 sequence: CASSTQTGSRSPLHF. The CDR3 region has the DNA TGTGCCAGCAGCACCCAGACAGGGTCAAGGTCACCCCTCCACTTT.

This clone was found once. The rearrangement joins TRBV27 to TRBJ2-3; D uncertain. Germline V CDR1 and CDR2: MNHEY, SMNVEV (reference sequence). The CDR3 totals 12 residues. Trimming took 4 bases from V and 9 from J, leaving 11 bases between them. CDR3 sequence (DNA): TGTGCCAGCAGTTCTCCTAGTTCGACGCAGTATTTT. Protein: CASSSPSSTQYF.